The entry below gives a single TCR beta chain sequence along with its context. These data belong to a study of control samples from healthy donors and cancer patients. This CDR3 spans 13 amino acids. V was shortened by 0 bases and J by 5 bases, with 7 bases between the two germline ends. Germline CDR1 MNHEY, CDR2 SVGAGI. TCRdb's copy holds only in-frame clones and misses some; the assay was immunoSEQ multiplex PCR. This sample has 150,000 to 200,000 clones, with about 92% found just once. This clonotype originated in a man aged 30 to 45 in good health. Sequences were obtained from blood. The chain employs TRBV6-5 and TRBJ1-1, with D unclear. In DNA form, the CDR3 reads TGTGCCAGCAGTTACTCCCCGGGGACTGAAGCTTTCTTT. This gives the protein CASSYSPGTEAFF.